The 6 T cell receptor beta chains in this list originate from one sample, sequenced in a study of shared clonotypes between healthy human individuals. Sequencing used immunoSEQ multiplex PCR; TCRdb keeps in-frame clones, though not all of them. The sample yields about 1.1 million clones, roughly 74% seen once. Sequences were obtained from memory CD4+ T cells from PBMCs. Subset denoted: CD45RA-negative fraction. The receptor set was obtained from a young man in good health. Some clones in this sample may be carry-over from other donors' samples.

V is TRBV5-1 and J is TRBJ2-1; D gene unclear. V lost 0 bases and J 0 bases, leaving 4 bases between the germline ends. Germline V gene data show CDR1 as SGHRS and CDR2 as YFSETQ. CDR3 length: 14 amino acids. CDR3 bases: TGCGCCAGCAGCTTGGAATTCTCCTACAATGAGCAGTTCTTC. Protein: CASSLEFSYNEQFF.

This chain joins TRBV30 and TRBJ2-5; TRBD2 agrees at 9 bases. The germline V gene has CDR1 GTSNPN and CDR2 SVGIG (reference sequence). The CDR3 runs 16 residues. Trimming cost V 3 bases and J 0 bases; bases outside gene matches: 8. The CDR3 loop is CAWSPPRLADQETQYF. CDR3 nucleotide sequence: TGTGCCTGGAGCCCTCCCCGACTAGCGGACCAAGAGACCCAGTACTTC.

This chain connects TRBV2 to TRBJ2-4, with 7 bases that match TRBD2. Germline V lookup: CDR1 SNHLY, CDR2 FYNNEI. The CDR3 covers 14 residues. V lost 10 bases, J lost 3 bases, and 9 bases stayed unmatched. CDR3 in amino acids: CATAAASGKNIQYF. The CDR3 DNA sequence: TGTGCCACCGCGGCCGCTAGCGGCAAAAACATTCAGTACTTC.

J is TRBJ2-2 and V is TRBV28, with D unclear. This CDR3 is 12 amino acids long. CDR1 and CDR2 from the germline V gene are MDHEN and SYDVKM. V lost 4 bases and J 6 bases, leaving 6 bases between the germline ends. DNA of the CDR3: TGTGCCAGCAGTTCGCAAGCCGGGGAGCTGTTTTTT. Its translation: CASSSQAGELFF.

This chain uses TRBV6-1 with TRBJ2-7; 7 bases fit TRBD2. The CDR3 extends over 14 amino acids. V was clipped by 7 bases and J by 6 bases; unmatched bases: 12. The germline V gene has CDR1 MNHNS and CDR2 SASEGT. The CDR3 protein is CASTLDGLGLEQYF. Here the CDR3 DNA reads TGTGCCAGCACTTTGGACGGACTAGGACTCGAGCAGTACTTC.

This CDR3 is CASSRRGFGEKLFF. CDR3 nucleotides: TGTGCCAGCAGCCGTCGGGGATTTGGTGAAAAACTGTTTTTT. The chain is built from TRBV5-6 and TRBJ1-4; D gene unclear. The CDR3 has 14 residues. CDR1 and CDR2 (germline): SGHDT, YYEEEE. V was pared by 4 bases and J by 7 bases, with 14 bases between.